The rows below give T cell receptor beta chains drawn from one sample of a study of blood T cell repertoires in COVID-19. Profiled with immunoSEQ multiplex PCR; TCRdb holds only in-frame clones, not every one. The profile shows roughly 100,000 clones, around 87% of them singletons. Specimen: peripheral blood. All receptors derive from a woman aged 30 to 39 with acute or convalescent COVID-19. The CDR3 runs from the conserved cysteine through the conserved F or W. Fields, in order: J gene, D gene, clone size, V gene, CDR3 protein, CDR3 DNA. The D gene is left open where the match is weak. Not every row has a clone size; where given, it reads once, few, many or a size class.

TRBJ1-5 | NA | NA | TRBV7-9 | CASSLGEYASNQPQHF | TGTGCCAGCAGCTTAGGGGAGTACGCTAGCAATCAGCCCCAGCATTTT
TRBJ2-3 | NA | NA | TRBV3-1/TRBV3-2 | CASSQPGLTDTQYF | TGTGCCAGCAGCCAACCCGGACTAACAGATACGCAGTATTTT
TRBJ1-4 | NA | NA | TRBV9 | CASSVGDGGNEKLFF | TGTGCCAGCAGCGTAGGTGACGGGGGAAATGAAAAACTGTTTTTT
TRBJ2-5 | TRBD1 | NA | TRBV6-5 | CASTWTGLETQYF | TGTGCCAGCACCTGGACAGGGCTGGAGACCCAGTACTTC
TRBJ2-7 | NA | NA | TRBV7-9 | CASSLGGGKSSYEQYF | TGTGCCAGCAGCTTAGGGGGCGGCAAGAGCTCCTACGAGCAGTACTTC
TRBJ1-6 | NA | NA | TRBV9 | CASSVLAYNSPLHF | TGTGCCAGCAGCGTATTAGCCTATAATTCACCCCTCCACTTT
TRBJ1-2 | TRBD1 | NA | TRBV29-1 | CSVPGQGHNYGYTF | TGCAGCGTTCCCGGACAGGGTCATAACTATGGCTACACCTTC
TRBJ1-5 | NA | NA | TRBV6-5 | CASSYTGKNQPQHF | TGTGCCAGCAGTTATACAGGAAAGAATCAGCCCCAGCATTTT
TRBJ1-2 | NA | NA | TRBV5-4 | CASSFGGHSNYGYTF | TGTGCCAGCAGCTTTGGGGGACATAGTAACTATGGCTACACCTTC
TRBJ2-7 | NA | few | TRBV12-3/TRBV12-4 | CASSRNRGYEQYF | TGTGCCAGCAGTAGGAATCGGGGCTACGAGCAGTACTTC
TRBJ2-3 | TRBD1 | NA | TRBV7-8 | CASSSPDRESTDTQYF | TGTGCCAGCAGCTCCCCGGACAGGGAGAGCACAGATACGCAGTATTTT
TRBJ2-7 | NA | NA | TRBV5-6 | CASSLRWLMNEQYF | TGTGCCAGCAGCCTACGATGGTTGATGAACGAGCAGTACTTC
TRBJ2-1 | TRBD2 | few | TRBV29-1 | CSVPTSGSSYNEQFF | TGCAGCGTTCCGACTAGCGGAAGCTCCTACAATGAGCAGTTCTTC
TRBJ2-2 | NA | once | TRBV19 | CASRPGPKGSGELFF | TGTGCCAGTCGGCCAGGCCCAAAGGGGTCCGGGGAGCTGTTTTTT
TRBJ2-3 | TRBD2 | NA | TRBV15 | CATSRSSGGSGTDTQYF | TGTGCCACCAGCAGAAGTAGCGGGGGGAGTGGCACAGATACGCAGTATTTT
TRBJ2-7 | TRBD1 | NA | TRBV13 | CASSLGQGSSYEQYF | TGTGCCAGCAGCTTGGGACAGGGAAGCTCCTACGAGCAGTACTTC